This TCR beta chain was documented in a study of OX40 agonist ivuxolimab in advanced cancers. Germline V gene lookup returns CDR1 SGHRS and CDR2 YFSETQ. The V segment lost 2 bases and the J segment 7 bases; nucleotides outside the gene matches: 3. The CDR3 contains 14 residues. The method was immunoSEQ multiplex PCR; TCRdb's version includes in-frame clones alone and lacks a portion of them. The sample includes almost 85,000 clones, around 84% seen only once; the top ten take 6.5%. The specimen was CD4+ or CD8+ T cells sorted from blood, collected in a trial of the OX40 agonist ivuxolimab. The source of this sequence is an adult with an advanced solid tumor such as melanoma, head and neck, liver or kidney cancer. The chain uses TRBV5-1 and TRBJ1-6; 7 positions match TRBD1. CDR3 in DNA: TGCGCCAGCAGCTTAGACAGGGCCAATTCACCCCTCCACTTT. Translating gives CASSLDRANSPLHF. The entire variable domain, with the rest obtained from reference TRBV5-1 and TRBJ1-6, is as follows: KAGVTQTPRYLIKTRGQQVTLSCSPISGHRSVSWYQQTPGQGLQFLFEYFSETQRNKGNFPGRFSGRQFSNSRSEMNVSTLELGDSALYLCASSLDRANSPLHFGNGTRLTVT.